These 24 T cell receptor beta chains originate from one sample sequenced in a study of T cell repertoires in cytomegalovirus infection. From the reads, TCRdb called clonotypes with MiXCR, one entry per CDR3 protein. The repertoire includes about 460,000 distinct CDR3 sequences, 11% of them detected once, and roughly a tenth sits in the top ten. Sequencing used PBMCs. These receptors were taken from a human donor in good health (CMV status not recorded). Some clones in this sample may be carry-over from other donors' samples.

This clonotype was seen at least ten times. This rearrangement joins TRBV6-2 or TRBV6-3 to TRBJ2-1; D gene uncertain. CDR1 and CDR2 from the germline V gene are MNHEY and SVGEGT. V lost 4 bases, J lost 4 bases, and 23 bases lay in between. This CDR3 has 18 residues. The CDR3 sequence: CASSSLLHSTLNYNEQFF. The CDR3 DNA follows: TGTGCCAGCAGTTCCCTGCTTCATTCGACCCTCAATTACAATGAGCAGTTCTTC.

CDR3 DNA sequence: TGTGCCAGCTCACCCTCGATCCCAGGGGTCCCGAACACTGAAGCTTTCTTT. Translating gives CASSPSIPGVPNTEAFF. The chain joins TRBV18 to TRBJ1-1; D possibly corresponds to TRBD1 (6 bases). The V end lost 3 bases, the J end lost 1 base, and 18 bases lay between the germline ends. Germline V gene lookup returns CDR1 KGHSH and CDR2 LQKENI. The CDR3 has 17 residues.

In this sample, this clonotype turned up a few times. This chain links TRBV20-1 with TRBJ1-1, with 11 bases aligning to TRBD1. CDR3 length: 14 residues. From germline, CDR1 is DFQATT and CDR2 SNEGSKA (reference sequence). After removal of 6 bases from V and 5 bases from J, the junction contained 8 bases not matched to a gene. The CDR3 protein is CSAWTGGAFTEAFF. The DNA for the CDR3 is TGCAGTGCCTGGACAGGGGGCGCGTTTACTGAAGCTTTCTTT.

On this clonotype: Here the CDR3 omits its conserved ending phenylalanine or tryptophan, so a read error is the likely source. It is unclear where the CDR3 begins or ends on the DNA, so no DNA is shown, and the CDR3 is as TCRdb lists it. The chain couples TRBV28 to TRBJ2-7; the DNA was not used to check the table's D call, TRBD1. The length of the CDR3 is 12 amino acids, counting both ends. CDR1 and CDR2 from the germline V gene are MDHEN and SYDVKM. The CDR3 loop is CASSFSQGYITL.

At least ten counts were recorded for this clonotype. The chain carries TRBV28 and TRBJ2-3; 7 bases are a match to TRBD1. The CDR3 has 16 residues. The J segment lost 0 bases and the V segment lost 5 bases, leaving 8 bases of the junction unmatched. In germline, CDR1 is MDHEN, CDR2 SYDVKM. The CDR3 loop reads CASSIGTASSTDTQYF. DNA for the CDR3: TGTGCCAGCAGTATCGGGACAGCCAGCAGCACAGATACGCAGTATTTT.

This sequence joins TRBV28 and TRBJ1-4; maybe TRBD1 (5 bases). The CDR3 spans 13 residues. The germline gives CDR1 MDHEN, CDR2 SYDVKM. Trimming pared 3 bases from V and 5 bases from J, leaving 7 bases between. The CDR3 region is CASSFGGNEKLFF. CDR3 in DNA: TGTGCCAGCAGTTTCGGGGGGAATGAAAAACTGTTTTTT.

This clonotype was recorded once. This chain joins TRBV20-1 and TRBJ2-2; TRBD1 or TRBD2 may be the D gene (5 bases each). This CDR3 has 14 amino acids. The germline V and J ends were trimmed by 6 bases and 7 bases, with 18 bases remaining between them. In germline, CDR1 is DFQATT, CDR2 SNEGSKA (reference sequence). CDR3 nucleotide sequence: TGCAGTGCCAGACCGGGACGCGCGGACGGGGAGCTGTTTTTT. Residues: CSARPGRADGELFF.

This clonotype was seen many times. This rearrangement joins TRBV7-9 to TRBJ1-1, with D unresolved. This CDR3 is built from 14 residues. Germline values: CDR1 SEHNR, CDR2 FQNEAQ (reference sequence). V was shortened by 1 base and J by 5 bases, with 11 bases between the two germline ends. The CDR3 region is CASSLEAGETEAFF. CDR3 in DNA: TGTGCCAGCAGCTTAGAGGCAGGAGAAACTGAAGCTTTCTTT. Together with reference TRBV7-9 and TRBJ1-1, the CDR3 gives the full variable domain: DTGVSQNPRHKITKRGQNVTFRCDPISEHNRLYWYRQTLGQGPEFLTYFQNEAQLEKSRLLSDRFSAERPKGSFSTLEIQRTEQGDSAMYLCASSLEAGETEAFFGQGTRLTVV.

This clonotype was recorded at least ten times. This rearrangement joins TRBV20-1 to TRBJ1-4; no definite D call. CDR3 length equals 11 residues. Germline CDR1 reads DFQATT; CDR2 reads SNEGSKA (reference sequence). Trimming pared 6 bases from V and 3 bases from J, leaving 5 bases between. In DNA form, the CDR3 reads TGCAGTGCCCCCTCTAATGAAAAACTGTTTTTT. Protein: CSAPSNEKLFF.

A few counts support this clonotype. The chain recombines TRBV5-6 with TRBJ2-5; 9 nucleotides line up with TRBD1. This CDR3 contains 14 residues. CDR1 is SGHDT, CDR2 YYEEEE, per germline. J lost 6 bases, V lost 2 bases, and 5 bases had no gene match. The CDR3 sequence: CASSLQGARQTQYF. CDR3 coding DNA: TGTGCCAGCAGCTTACAGGGGGCGCGTCAGACCCAGTACTTC.

The V and J genes are TRBV10-2 and TRBJ2-7; 8 bases map to TRBD2. This CDR3 has 16 residues. Trimming at V came to 0 bases and at J to 1 base, leaving 5 bases not matched to a gene. Germline lookup yields CDR1 WSHSY and CDR2 SAAADI. CDR3 in DNA: TGCGCCAGCAGTGAGTCGCCTAGCGGGCTTTCCTACGAGCAGTACTTC. The encoded protein is CASSESPSGLSYEQYF.

The table lists this clonotype with many counts. V usage is TRBV24-1 and J usage is TRBJ2-2; D remains unclear. The CDR3 has 14 amino acids. CDR1 KGHDR and CDR2 SFDVKD come from the germline V gene. Trimming removed 2 bases at V and 7 bases at J, with 10 bases between. This CDR3 reads CATSDSPQSGELFF. In DNA form, the CDR3 reads TGTGCCACCAGTGATTCACCCCAAAGCGGGGAGCTGTTTTTT.

This clonotype was picked up many times. This chain uses TRBV7-6 with TRBJ2-6; D possibly uses TRBD1 or TRBD2 (6 bases each). The CDR3 consists of 17 residues. Trimming shortened V by 3 bases and J by 0 bases, and 12 bases separated the two germline ends. In germline, CDR1 is SGHVS, CDR2 FNYEAQ. The CDR3 region is CASSFYGGPSGANVLTF. CDR3 coding DNA: TGTGCCAGCAGCTTCTATGGGGGGCCCTCTGGGGCCAACGTCCTGACTTTC.

This clonotype was picked up many times. The rearrangement joins TRBV28 to TRBJ1-1; maybe TRBD1 (5 bases). The V end was cut by 5 bases, the J end by 4 bases, with 8 bases between. This CDR3 contains 12 residues. The germline CDR1 and CDR2 sequences are MDHEN and SYDVKM. As DNA, the CDR3 is TGTGCCAGCAGTCGGGGACCCACTGAAGCTTTCTTT. This codes for CASSRGPTEAFF.

This clonotype was seen ten or more times. The chain combines TRBV12-5 with TRBJ1-2; D gene unclear. Germline V CDR1 and CDR2: LGHNT, FRNRAP. Trimming removed 4 bases from V and 12 bases from J, with 12 bases in between. This CDR3 is 11 amino acids long. Here the CDR3 reads CASGSLGGHTF. The CDR3 DNA follows: TGTGCTAGTGGTTCCCTAGGAGGGCACACCTTC.

The chain employs TRBV20-1 and TRBJ2-5; 14 bases are shared with TRBD2. Trimming removed 1 base from V and 2 bases from J; junction bases left unmatched: 15. The CDR3 runs to 20 residues. CDR1 and CDR2 from the germline V gene are DFQATT and SNEGSKA (reference sequence). CDR3 in DNA: TGCAGTGCTAGAGGGTACGGACTAGCGGGGGGACAACCATTTCAAGAGACCCAGTACTTC. Translation gives CSARGYGLAGGQPFQETQYF.

This clonotype was seen ten or more times. In DNA, the CDR3 is TGTGCCAGCAGTTACCGGAAGGGACACTCGTCCTACGAGCAGTACTTC. This codes for CASSYRKGHSSYEQYF. This chain connects TRBV6-5 to TRBJ2-7, with D possibly being TRBD1 (6 bases). The CDR3 consists of 16 residues. CDR1 MNHEY and CDR2 SVGAGI come from the germline V gene. Trimming cost V 2 bases and J 1 base, with 15 bases left between them.

Comments on this clonotype: It may be a read error: a sequence one base away is much more abundant. CDR3 DNA sequence: TGTGCCGGCAACCGGGGGGCCTCCGGGGAGCTGTTTTTT. Translating it yields CAGNRGASGELFF. The chain employs TRBV6-1 and TRBJ2-2; a weak D match, TRBD2 (7 bases). Germline V gives CDR1 MNHNS, CDR2 SASEGT. CDR3 length: 13 amino acids. V shed 11 bases and J shed 6 bases, with 16 bases lying between them.

This clonotype was observed a handful of times. The chain carries TRBV5-1 and TRBJ1-2; 9 nucleotides line up with TRBD1. V lost 3 bases and J lost 8; bases outside the gene matches: 11. CDR1 is SGHRS and CDR2 is YFSETQ in the germline V gene. The CDR3 totals 15 residues. CDR3 residues: CASSSAGQGTGGYTF. The CDR3 bases are TGCGCCAGCAGCTCCGCCGGACAGGGGACAGGCGGCTACACCTTC.

This clonotype was recorded at least ten times. The genes are TRBV2 and TRBJ1-2; D perhaps matches TRBD1 (6 bases). This CDR3 is built from 13 residues. CDR1 and CDR2 (germline): SNHLY, FYNNEI. V was pared by 7 bases and J by 6 bases, with 15 bases between. In DNA form, the CDR3 reads TGTGCCAGCACCCCTCGGGGGGGCGATGGCTACACCTTC. Protein: CASTPRGGDGYTF.

The chain has TRBV29-1 and TRBJ2-7; TRBD1 is a possible D gene (5 bases). CDR3 length: 12 residues. Per germline, CDR1 SQVTM and CDR2 ANQGSEA. V was shortened by 7 bases and J by 5 bases, with 15 bases between the two germline ends. CDR3 residues: CSAQGFSNEQYF. CDR3 nucleotides: TGCAGCGCGCAGGGATTTTCAAACGAGCAGTACTTC.

This clonotype has just a few counts. The chain has TRBV5-1 and TRBJ1-1; D is ambiguous. The CDR3 sequence is 16 residues long. CDR1 SGHRS and CDR2 YFSETQ come from the germline V gene. V was cut by 0 bases and J by 5 bases, with 17 bases left in between. The CDR3 is CASSLEIQAFGTEAFF. As DNA, the CDR3 is TGCGCCAGCAGCTTGGAAATTCAGGCCTTTGGTACTGAAGCTTTCTTT.

Ten or more counts support this clonotype. The J gene is TRBJ2-1, the V gene TRBV11-3, with D perhaps matching TRBD2 (6 bases). This CDR3 contains 15 residues. Germline CDR1 is SGHNT and CDR2 is YENEEA. Trimming left V 3 bases short and J 7 bases short, with 16 bases between. CDR3: CASSFIGAGMNEQFF. The CDR3 DNA reads TGTGCCAGCAGCTTTATCGGGGCGGGGATGAATGAGCAGTTCTTC.

Only a few counts were recorded for this clonotype. J is TRBJ2-7 and V is TRBV7-9; 8 positions match TRBD2. The CDR3 is 14 residues long. V shed 7 bases, J shed 3 bases, and the junction held 8 bases outside the gene matches. The germline V gene encodes CDR1 SEHNR and CDR2 FQNEAQ (reference sequence). In DNA, the CDR3 is TGTGCCAGCACCCCTCCAGCGGGAGTCTACGAGCAGTACTTC. Its translation: CASTPPAGVYEQYF.